Detailed here is one TCR beta chain. This sample was included in a study of T cell responses to AZD1222 COVID-19 vaccine. Trimming took 2 bases from V and 8 from J, leaving 16 bases between them. The CDR3 loop spans 15 amino acids. From germline, CDR1 is MNHNY and CDR2 SVGAGI (reference sequence). Repertoires were generated with immunoSEQ multiplex PCR, while TCRdb's copy carries only in-frame clones and drops some. Counted here are more than 110,000 clones, around 93% occurring once; the ten biggest clones make up around 2.8%. This specimen consisted of peripheral blood, obtained on day 0 of AZD1222 vaccination. The clonotype comes from an adult in good health. The rearrangement uses TRBV6-6 and TRBJ1-3; D may be TRBD1 (5 bases). The CDR3 region is CASSYGAARGDTIYF. CDR3 nucleotide sequence: TGTGCCAGCAGTTACGGGGCAGCCCGGGGAGACACCATATATTTT.